This TCR beta chain emerged from a study of blood T cell repertoires in COVID-19. Study background: COVID-19 samples from acute and convalescent phases originated in the United States, Italy and Spain. PBMCs, B-cell-depleted T cells, or T cells were the source of the cDNA or gDNA that made up the material.

In the study's own analysis: Estimated nucleated cell counts came from reference gene primer amplification. Sequencing was performed with immunoSEQ multiplex PCR; in TCRdb, only in-frame clones are kept and a portion is missing. V and J calls and clone size are copied from that table; D and trimming were computed from the DNA. This table has over 300,000 clones, 86% appearing once. V lost 6 bases and J 0 bases, leaving 12 bases between the germline ends. Germline CDR1 and CDR2: MNHEY and SVGAGI. The CDR3 has 15 amino acids. This rearrangement joins TRBV6-5 to TRBJ1-3; D perhaps matches TRBD1 (5 bases). The sample consisted of peripheral blood. This receptor was obtained from a woman between 45 and 65 years old with acute or convalescent COVID-19. In DNA form, the CDR3 reads TGTGCCAGCAGCCGACAGTCCCGCTCTGGAAACACCATATATTTT. Protein: CASSRQSRSGNTIYF.